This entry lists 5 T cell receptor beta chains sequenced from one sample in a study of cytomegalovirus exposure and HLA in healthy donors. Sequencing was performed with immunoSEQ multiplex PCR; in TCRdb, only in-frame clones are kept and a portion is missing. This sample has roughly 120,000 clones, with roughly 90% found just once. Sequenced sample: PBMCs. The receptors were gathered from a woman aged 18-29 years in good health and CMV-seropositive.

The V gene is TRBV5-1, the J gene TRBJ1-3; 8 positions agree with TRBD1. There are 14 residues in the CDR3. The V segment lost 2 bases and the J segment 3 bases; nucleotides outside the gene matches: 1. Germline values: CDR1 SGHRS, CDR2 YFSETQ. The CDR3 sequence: CASSLQGVGNTIYF. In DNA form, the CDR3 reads TGCGCCAGCAGCTTACAGGGGGTTGGAAACACCATATATTTT.

The CDR3 sequence: CASSLTSYTQYF. The CDR3 DNA reads TGTGCCAGCAGCTTGACTAGTTATACGCAGTATTTT. V is TRBV5-4 and J is TRBJ2-3; D possibly corresponds to TRBD2 (5 bases). V dropped 1 base and J dropped 7 bases, with 7 bases sitting between them. The length of the CDR3 is 12 residues. Germline CDR1 and CDR2: SGHNT and YYREEE (reference sequence).

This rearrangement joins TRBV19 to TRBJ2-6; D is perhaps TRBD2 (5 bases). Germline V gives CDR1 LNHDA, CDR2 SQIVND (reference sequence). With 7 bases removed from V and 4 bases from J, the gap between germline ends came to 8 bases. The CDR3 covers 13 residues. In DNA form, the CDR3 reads TGTGCCAGTACGCCGGGAGGGGCCAACGTCCTGACTTTC. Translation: CASTPGGANVLTF.

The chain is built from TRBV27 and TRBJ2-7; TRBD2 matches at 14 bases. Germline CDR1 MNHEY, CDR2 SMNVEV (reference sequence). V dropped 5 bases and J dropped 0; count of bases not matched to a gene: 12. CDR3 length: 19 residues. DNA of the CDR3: TGTGCCAGCAGTAGAGGATTAGGACTAGCGGGGGGCCTCTCCTACGAGCAGTACTTC. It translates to CASSRGLGLAGGLSYEQYF.

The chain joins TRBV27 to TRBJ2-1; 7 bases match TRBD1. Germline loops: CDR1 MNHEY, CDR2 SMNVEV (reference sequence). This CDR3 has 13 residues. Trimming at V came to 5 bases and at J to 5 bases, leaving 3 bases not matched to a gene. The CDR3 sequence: CASSGDRNNEQFF. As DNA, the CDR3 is TGTGCCAGCAGTGGGGACAGAAACAATGAGCAGTTCTTC.